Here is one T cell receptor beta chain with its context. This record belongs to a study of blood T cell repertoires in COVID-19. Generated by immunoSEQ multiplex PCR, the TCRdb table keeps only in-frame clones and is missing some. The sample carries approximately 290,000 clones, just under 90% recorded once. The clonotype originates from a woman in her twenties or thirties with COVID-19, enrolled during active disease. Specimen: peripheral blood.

CDR3 sequence (DNA): TGTGCCAGCAGCTTAGCGCGGGACAGGGTGGGGTGGTACAATGAGCAGTTCTTC. Translating gives CASSLARDRVGWYNEQFF. This chain uses TRBV7-6 with TRBJ2-1, with 9 bases fitting TRBD1. Germline V gene lookup returns CDR1 SGHVS and CDR2 FNYEAQ. CDR3 length: 18 residues. Trimming took 0 bases from V and 4 from J; bases not matched to a gene: 10.